The TCR beta chain described here comes from a study of blood T cell repertoires in COVID-19. Study at large: T cells, B-cell-depleted T cells, or PBMCs provided the cDNA or gDNA that served as material.

Source study methods: Amplifying reference gene primers gave estimates of nucleated cell counts. Sequencing used immunoSEQ multiplex PCR; TCRdb keeps in-frame clones, though not all of them. That table is the source of V, J and clone size, and D and trimming were worked out from the DNA. This table holds more than 140,000 clones, about 82% found once. The CDR3 consists of 15 residues. Germline V gene lookup returns CDR1 SGHNT and CDR2 YENEEA. V trimming: 3 bases; J trimming: 7 bases; junction bases outside the gene matches: 12. The chain couples TRBV11-3 to TRBJ2-7; TRBD1 matches at 7 bases. The sequencing input was peripheral blood. The clonotype comes from a woman aged 55 to 70 with acute or convalescent COVID-19. DNA for the CDR3: TGTGCCAGCAGCTTTCGGGGACAGCCCTTTCCTGAGCAGTACTTC. Translation gives CASSFRGQPFPEQYF.